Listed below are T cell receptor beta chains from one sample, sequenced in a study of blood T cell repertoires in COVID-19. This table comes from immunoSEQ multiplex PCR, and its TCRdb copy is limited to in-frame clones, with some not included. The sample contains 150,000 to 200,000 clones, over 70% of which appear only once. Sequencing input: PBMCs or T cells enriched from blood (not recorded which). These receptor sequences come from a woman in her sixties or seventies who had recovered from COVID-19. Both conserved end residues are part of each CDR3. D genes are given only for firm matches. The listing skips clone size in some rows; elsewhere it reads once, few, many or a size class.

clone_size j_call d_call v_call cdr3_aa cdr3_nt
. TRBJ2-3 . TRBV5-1 CASSLVPVQGTDTQYF TGCGCCAGCAGCTTGGTACCCGTTCAGGGCACAGATACGCAGTATTTT
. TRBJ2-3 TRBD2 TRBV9 CASSVVAGRTDTQYF TGTGCCAGCAGCGTAGTAGCCGGGAGGACAGATACGCAGTATTTT
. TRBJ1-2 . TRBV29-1 CSVEDRNYGYTF TGCAGCGTTGAGGACAGAAACTATGGCTACACCTTC
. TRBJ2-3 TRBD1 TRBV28 CASSSLTGGADTQYF TGTGCCAGCAGTTCGTTGACAGGGGGCGCGGATACGCAGTATTTT
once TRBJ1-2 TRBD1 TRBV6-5 CASSTWTDRVGGYTF TGTGCCAGCAGTACCTGGACCGACAGGGTGGGCGGCTACACCTTC
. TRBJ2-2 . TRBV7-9 CASSFLSTGELFF TGTGCCAGCAGCTTCCTCTCCACCGGGGAGCTGTTTTTT
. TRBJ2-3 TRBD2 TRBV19 CASSIDPTGGARDTQYF TGTGCCAGTAGTATAGATCCCACCGGGGGGGCTCGAGATACGCAGTATTTT
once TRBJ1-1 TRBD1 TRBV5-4 CASYVQGDTEAFF TGTGCCAGCTATGTTCAGGGGGACACTGAAGCTTTCTTT
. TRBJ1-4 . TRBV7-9 CASSIRVTTNEKLFF TGTGCCAGCAGCATCAGGGTTACCACTAATGAAAAACTGTTTTTT
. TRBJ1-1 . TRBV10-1 CASSKDSLEAFF TGCGCCAGCAGCAAAGACAGTCTTGAAGCTTTCTTT
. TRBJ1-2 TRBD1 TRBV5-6 CASSYELGTAIGGYTF TGTGCCAGCAGCTACGAGCTCGGGACAGCCATCGGTGGCTACACCTTC
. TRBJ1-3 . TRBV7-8 CASSLRGGRPSGNTIYF TGTGCCAGCAGCTTAAGGGGGGGCAGGCCCTCTGGAAACACCATATATTTT
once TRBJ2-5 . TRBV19 CASSGAETQYF TGTGCCAGTAGTGGAGCAGAGACCCAGTACTTC
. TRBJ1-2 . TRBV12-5 CASGLGLFYGYTF TGTGCTAGTGGTTTGGGTCTCTTTTATGGCTACACCTTC
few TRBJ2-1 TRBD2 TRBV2 CASSERELAEPRRNEQFF TGTGCCAGCAGTGAAAGGGAACTAGCGGAGCCAAGGAGGAATGAGCAGTTCTTC
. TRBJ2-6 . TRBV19 CASSIGKGVTGANVLTF TGTGCCAGTAGTATAGGGAAGGGGGTTACTGGGGCCAACGTCCTGACTTTC
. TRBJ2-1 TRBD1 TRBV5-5 CASSLQGVYNEQFF TGTGCCAGCAGCTTACAGGGGGTTTACAATGAGCAGTTCTTC
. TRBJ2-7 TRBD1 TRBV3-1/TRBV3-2 CASSQGGQGPYEQYF TGTGCCAGCAGCCAAGGGGGACAGGGGCCCTACGAGCAGTACTTC
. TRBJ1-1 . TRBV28 CASTFGVKGGTEAFF TGTGCCAGCACATTCGGGGTCAAGGGAGGGACTGAAGCTTTCTTT
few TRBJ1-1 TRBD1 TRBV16 CASSPSTGYTEAFF TGTGCCAGCAGCCCTTCGACAGGGTACACTGAAGCTTTCTTT
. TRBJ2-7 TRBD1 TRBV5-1 CASSFEGASSYEQYF TGCGCCAGCAGCTTTGAGGGGGCTTCCTCCTACGAGCAGTACTTC
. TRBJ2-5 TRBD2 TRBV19 CASSITSGGQETQYF TGTGCCAGTAGTATAACTAGCGGCGGTCAAGAGACCCAGTACTTC
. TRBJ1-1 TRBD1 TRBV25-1 CASSATGTAILEAFF TGTGCCAGCAGTGCGACTGGGACAGCTATACTAGAAGCTTTCTTT
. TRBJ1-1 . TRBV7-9 CASSLMRANTEAFF TGTGCCAGCAGCTTAATGAGGGCGAACACTGAAGCTTTCTTT
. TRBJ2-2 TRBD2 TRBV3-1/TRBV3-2 CASSQVGLARSGELFF TGTGCCAGCAGCCAAGTGGGACTAGCGAGGAGCGGGGAGCTGTTTTTT
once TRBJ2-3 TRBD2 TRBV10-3 CAIRGGVAETSTDTQYF TGTGCCATCAGGGGGGGGGTAGCGGAAACTAGCACAGATACGCAGTATTTT
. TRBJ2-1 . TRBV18 CASSPGQVDNEQFF TGTGCCAGCTCACCGGGACAAGTTGACAATGAGCAGTTCTTC
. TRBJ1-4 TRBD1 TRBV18 CASSLGQGANEKLFF TGTGCCAGCTCACTGGGACAGGGCGCTAATGAAAAACTGTTTTTT
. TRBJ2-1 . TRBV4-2 CASSQDKRLTDYNEQFF TGTGCCAGCAGCCAAGATAAAAGACTGACGGATTACAATGAGCAGTTCTTC
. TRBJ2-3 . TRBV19 CATQTLGDTQYF TGTGCCACCCAGACATTGGGCGATACGCAGTATTTT
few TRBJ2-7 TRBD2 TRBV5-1 CASSSLPGGSGVRMEQYF TGCGCCAGCAGCTCCCTCCCGGGTGGGAGCGGGGTTAGGATGGAGCAGTACTTC
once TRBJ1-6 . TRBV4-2 CASSQDRALSPLHF TGTGCCAGCAGCCAAGACAGGGCTTTGTCACCCCTCCACTTT
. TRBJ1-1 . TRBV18 CASSPGPVGEAFF TGTGCCAGCTCACCAGGGCCGGTCGGTGAAGCTTTCTTT
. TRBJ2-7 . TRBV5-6 CASSREGGWYEQYF TGTGCCAGCAGCCGGGAAGGGGGTTGGTACGAGCAGTACTTC
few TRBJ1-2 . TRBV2 CASSEALNSDTF TGTGCCAGCAGTGAAGCGCTTAATTCAGACACCTTC
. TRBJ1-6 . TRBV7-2 CASSSPGLMSSYNSPLHF TGTGCCAGCAGCTCTCCGGGGTTAATGAGCTCCTATAATTCACCCCTCCACTTT
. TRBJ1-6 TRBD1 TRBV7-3 CASSLGTGYNSPLHF TGTGCCAGCAGCTTAGGGACAGGCTATAATTCACCCCTCCACTTT